The 27 T cell receptor beta chains in this list originate from one sample, sequenced in a study of OX40 agonist ivuxolimab in advanced cancers. The protocol was immunoSEQ multiplex PCR, while the TCRdb copy is restricted to in-frame clones and leaves out a portion. The repertoire includes roughly 56,000 clones, 65% to 90% of them detected once, and about 0.88% sits in the top ten. Sequences were derived from CD4+ or CD8+ T cells sorted from blood, sampled in a trial of the OX40 agonist ivuxolimab. The receptors shown here come from an adult with an advanced solid tumor such as melanoma, head and neck, liver or kidney cancer.

The CDR3 bases are TGTGCCAGCTCACCACCAAGGGCCCGAAACACTGAAGCTTTCTTT. Translated, it gives CASSPPRARNTEAFF. The genes are TRBV18 and TRBJ1-1; unclear D gene. The V gene lost 0 bases and the J gene lost 2 bases, with 10 bases spanning the gap. CDR3 length: 15 amino acids. CDR1 is KGHSH, CDR2 LQKENI, per germline.

The chain joins TRBV5-4 to TRBJ2-7, with 7 bases lining up with TRBD1. Per the germline V gene, CDR1 is SGHNT and CDR2 is YYREEE (reference sequence). This CDR3 comprises 17 residues. Germline trimming cut 4 bases from V and 2 bases from J; bases unmatched to any gene: 15. The CDR3: CASSASTGDSGTYEQYF. CDR3 DNA sequence: TGTGCCAGCAGCGCTAGCACCGGGGACAGCGGAACCTACGAGCAGTACTTC.

This clone was recorded once. The chain links TRBV5-1 to TRBJ2-7, with TRBD2 identical over 8 bases. J lost 6 bases, V lost 0 bases, and 2 bases had no gene match. CDR3 length equals 13 residues. The germline CDR1 and CDR2 sequences are SGHRS and YFSETQ. In DNA form, the CDR3 reads TGCGCCAGCAGCTTGGAGAGCGGGAGCGAGCAGTACTTC. Its translation: CASSLESGSEQYF. Looking up the rest from reference TRBV5-1 and TRBJ2-7 gives the full variable domain: KAGVTQTPRYLIKTRGQQVTLSCSPISGHRSVSWYQQTPGQGLQFLFEYFSETQRNKGNFPGRFSGRQFSNSRSEMNVSTLELGDSALYLCASSLESGSEQYFGPGTRLTVT.

The chain joins TRBV6-1 to TRBJ2-5; D gene uncertain. Germline V gene lookup returns CDR1 MNHNS and CDR2 SASEGT. The V end was cut by 1 base, the J end by 4 bases, with 4 bases between. The CDR3 has 12 amino acids. CDR3: CASSEGGETQYF. For the CDR3, the DNA is TGTGCCAGCAGTGAAGGCGGAGAGACCCAGTACTTC.

CDR3 coding DNA: TGTGCCAGCAGCGCAGGGAGGGATGAAAAACTGTTTTTT. It encodes CASSAGRDEKLFF. This chain links TRBV28 with TRBJ1-4; D might be TRBD1 (5 bases). CDR3 length: 13 amino acids. From germline, CDR1 is MDHEN and CDR2 SYDVKM. Deletions cut 6 bases from V and 6 bases from J, with 11 bases between.

The J gene is TRBJ2-3, the V gene TRBV28, with D tentatively TRBD2 (6 bases). CDR3 length equals 14 residues. V dropped 7 bases and J dropped 4 bases, with 15 bases sitting between them. Per germline, CDR1 MDHEN and CDR2 SYDVKM. The CDR3 is CASIRGVRADTQYF. DNA for the CDR3: TGTGCCAGCATCCGCGGGGTGCGGGCAGATACGCAGTATTTT.

The chain has TRBV2 and TRBJ1-2, with D perhaps TRBD1 (6 bases). Germline values: CDR1 SNHLY, CDR2 FYNNEI. The CDR3 covers 10 residues. V lost 8 bases to trimming and J lost 8 bases, with 9 bases between them. The CDR3 nucleotides read TGTGCCAGCCACAGGGAGGGCTACACCTTC. This gives the protein CASHREGYTF.

V usage is TRBV7-2 and J usage is TRBJ1-1; 10 nucleotides line up with TRBD1. The CDR3 is made up of 13 amino acids. CDR1 and CDR2 from the germline V gene are SGHTA and FQGNSA. With 5 bases clipped from V and 11 bases from J, the junction kept 8 bases outside the gene matches. CDR3 DNA sequence: TGTGCCAGCAGCGGCAGGGACAGGGGCAGGGCTTTCTTT. It encodes CASSGRDRGRAFF.

This clone was picked up one time. The chain couples TRBV2 to TRBJ2-1, with 9 bases identical to TRBD2. CDR3 length: 13 residues. Germline loops: CDR1 SNHLY, CDR2 FYNNEI. With 4 bases clipped from V and 8 bases from J, the junction kept 3 bases outside the gene matches. CDR3 nucleotide sequence: TGTGCCAGCAGTGGGGGCGGGGGGGATGAGCAGTTCTTC. This sequence encodes CASSGGGGDEQFF.

The chain employs TRBV2 and TRBJ2-5, with D perhaps matching TRBD2 (6 bases). The CDR3 loop spans 12 amino acids. The V gene lost 6 bases and the J gene lost 1 base, with 6 bases spanning the gap. Germline lookup yields CDR1 SNHLY and CDR2 FYNNEI. The CDR3 bases are TGTGCCAGCAGGGGGGGCCAAGAGACCCAGTACTTC. This sequence encodes CASRGGQETQYF. The whole variable domain, filled in from reference TRBV2 and TRBJ2-5, reads EPEVTQTPSHQVTQMGQEVILRCVPISNHLYFYWYRQILGQKVEFLVSFYNNEISEKSEIFDDQFSVERPDGSNFTLKIRSTKLEDSAMYFCASRGGQETQYFGPGTRLLVL.

The rearrangement uses TRBV6-1 and TRBJ2-3; 10 bases line up with TRBD2. Germline assignment: CDR1 MNHNS and CDR2 SASEGT. The CDR3 contains 14 residues. V dropped 7 bases and J dropped 3; count of bases not matched to a gene: 4. CDR3 bases: TGTGCCAGCACTAAGCGGGGGGGAACAGATACGCAGTATTTT. Its translation is CASTKRGGTDTQYF.

As to this clone: This same CDR3 is encoded by further DNA sequences in the sample. The gene calls are TRBV27 and TRBJ2-5; 7 bases are shared with TRBD1. This CDR3 contains 13 residues. Germline V CDR1 and CDR2: MNHEY, SMNVEV (reference sequence). Trimming at V came to 5 bases and at J to 4 bases, leaving 4 bases not matched to a gene. The CDR3 sequence: CASSLRDRETQYF. DNA for the CDR3: TGTGCCAGCAGTCTCCGGGACAGAGAGACCCAGTACTTC.

The chain joins TRBV19 to TRBJ1-6; D unclear. Trimming removed 0 bases from V and 0 bases from J, with 9 bases in between. There are 17 residues in the CDR3. Germline V gene lookup returns CDR1 LNHDA and CDR2 SQIVND (reference sequence). This CDR3 is CASSIDLGSSYNSPLHF. The CDR3 bases are TGTGCCAGTAGTATAGATCTGGGGAGCTCCTATAATTCACCCCTCCACTTT. Full variable domain (remainder filled in from reference TRBV19 and TRBJ1-6): DGGITQSPKYLFRKEGQNVTLSCEQNLNHDAMYWYRQDPGQGLRLIYYSQIVNDFQKGDIAEGYSVSREKKESFPLTVTSAQKNPTAFYLCASSIDLGSSYNSPLHFGNGTRLTVT.

The rearrangement links TRBV6-1 to TRBJ2-3, with D perhaps matching TRBD1 or TRBD2 (5 bases each). V shed 2 bases and J shed 2 bases, with 14 bases lying between them. The CDR3 has 16 amino acids. Germline V gene sequence: CDR1 MNHNS, CDR2 SASEGT. Written as DNA, the CDR3 is TGTGCCAGCAGTGAAATCCTTGGGACCCCCACAGATACGCAGTATTTT. It encodes CASSEILGTPTDTQYF.

This clone was counted only a few times. The V and J genes are TRBV4-1 and TRBJ1-5; tentative D call: TRBD1 (6 bases). V was shortened by 4 bases and J by 0 bases, with 16 bases between the two germline ends. Germline CDR1 is MGHRA and CDR2 is YSYEKL. The CDR3 has 17 amino acids. In DNA form, the CDR3 reads TGCGCCAGCAGCCCGATGGGGGCAGAGCTTAGCAATCAGCCCCAGCATTTT. As protein: CASSPMGAELSNQPQHF.

This chain connects TRBV21-1 to TRBJ2-7; the table assigns TRBD2, which was not confirmed against the DNA. TRBV21-1 is flagged as a pseudogene. This CDR3 spans 16 amino acids. CDR3: CASSKGDGGRADEQYF. The CDR3 DNA is TGTGCCAGCAGCAAAGGGGACGGCGGGAGGGCGGACGAGCAGTACTTC.

The rearrangement uses TRBV15 and TRBJ2-6, with D perhaps TRBD2 (5 bases). The CDR3 has 14 amino acids. The germline gives CDR1 LNHNV, CDR2 YYDKDF (reference sequence). V gave up 6 bases and J gave up 4 bases, with 10 bases separating them. The CDR3 protein is CATSPGGGANVLTF. In nucleotides, the CDR3 is TGTGCCACCAGTCCGGGCGGGGGGGCCAACGTCCTGACTTTC.

The chain couples TRBV5-1 to TRBJ1-1; perhaps TRBD1 as D (6 bases). Germline V gene lookup returns CDR1 SGHRS and CDR2 YFSETQ. CDR3 length: 15 residues. The V end lost 0 bases, the J end lost 1 base, and 10 bases lay between the germline ends. The CDR3 here is CASSLVTGANTEAFF. The DNA of the CDR3 is TGCGCCAGCAGCTTGGTAACGGGGGCGAACACTGAAGCTTTCTTT.

The V gene is TRBV27, the J gene TRBJ1-5, with 9 bases aligning to TRBD1. V gave up 6 bases and J gave up 3 bases; unmatched junction bases: 9. The CDR3 is 16 residues long. Germline assignment: CDR1 MNHEY and CDR2 SMNVEV (reference sequence). CDR3 in DNA: TGTGCCAGCAGGAAACAGGGGGCCGACTCCAATCAGCCCCAGCATTTT. Protein: CASRKQGADSNQPQHF.

This chain uses TRBV18 with TRBJ2-5, with TRBD1 matching 8 bases. The germline gives CDR1 KGHSH, CDR2 LQKENI. V dropped 2 bases and J dropped 4; count of bases not matched to a gene: 9. The CDR3 has 16 residues. CDR3 bases: TGTGCCAGCTCACCAATAAAGAGACAGGGGCTAGAGACCCAGTACTTC. Amino acid sequence: CASSPIKRQGLETQYF. Full variable domain (outside the CDR3, taken from reference TRBV18 and TRBJ2-5): NAGVMQNPRHLVRRRGQEARLRCSPMKGHSHVYWYRQLPEEGLKFMVYLQKENIIDESGMPKERFSAEFPKEGPSILRIQQVVRGDSAAYFCASSPIKRQGLETQYFGPGTRLLVL.

The rearrangement joins TRBV5-6 to TRBJ1-2; D is possibly TRBD1 (5 bases). Trimming pared 5 bases from V and 0 bases from J, leaving 17 bases between. Germline V gene lookup returns CDR1 SGHDT and CDR2 YYEEEE. The CDR3 spans 16 residues. The CDR3 DNA reads TGTGCCAGCAGTAGACTGGTCGGGACCGCTAACTATGGCTACACCTTC. It encodes CASSRLVGTANYGYTF.

The rearrangement joins TRBV5-6 to TRBJ2-1; D is unresolved. Trimming cost V 10 bases and J 4 bases, with 18 bases left between them. The CDR3 runs to 14 residues. Germline lookup yields CDR1 SGHDT and CDR2 YYEEEE. This CDR3 is CAPRLVCGYNEQFF. For the CDR3, the DNA is TGTGCCCCGCGTCTGGTTTGCGGTTACAATGAGCAGTTCTTC.

This sequence joins TRBV6-6 and TRBJ1-6; D unclear. The CDR3 sequence is 13 residues long. CDR1 is MNHNY, CDR2 SVGAGI, per germline (reference sequence). Trimming left V 2 bases short and J 3 bases short, with 2 bases between. The CDR3 DNA is TGTGCCAGCAGTTACGGCTATAATTCACCCCTCCACTTT. Its translation: CASSYGYNSPLHF.

The chain couples TRBV5-1 to TRBJ1-1, with D unresolved. The CDR3 length is 13 residues. V was pared by 4 bases and J by 5 bases, with 12 bases between. Germline CDR1 SGHRS, CDR2 YFSETQ. The CDR3 loop reads CASSLSPETEAFF. The CDR3 DNA sequence: TGCGCCAGCAGCCTATCGCCTGAGACTGAAGCTTTCTTT.

This clone was picked up one time. The V and J genes are TRBV2 and TRBJ2-1; 8 positions agree with TRBD2. The V gene's germline CDR1 is SNHLY and CDR2 FYNNEI. The V and J ends lost 2 bases and 13 bases, in that order; junction bases with no gene match: 10. The CDR3 runs 14 residues. The CDR3 DNA follows: TGTGCCAGCAGTGAAAGGAGGAATAGCGGGACCCAGTTCTTC. Protein: CASSERRNSGTQFF.

V is TRBV7-3 and J is TRBJ2-7, with 12 bases identical to TRBD1. J lost 5 bases, V lost 5 bases, and 7 bases had no gene match. Germline V gene sequence: CDR1 SGHTA, CDR2 FQGTGA. This CDR3 contains 15 residues. Written as DNA, the CDR3 is TGTGCCAGCAGCCGGGGACAGGGGGCATTTGACGAGCAGTACTTC. Translated: CASSRGQGAFDEQYF.

The CDR3 region is CASSLGGNEKLFF. The CDR3 DNA reads TGTGCCAGCAGCCTAGGGGGTAATGAAAAACTGTTTTTT. The chain is built from TRBV7-9 and TRBJ1-4; tentative D call: TRBD1 (6 bases). CDR3 length: 13 residues. Between the trimmed V and J ends, which lost 5 bases and 4 bases, there was a span of 8 bases. Germline V lookup: CDR1 SEHNR, CDR2 FQNEAQ (reference sequence).